This T cell receptor beta chain was sequenced during a study of early T cells in non-severe SARS-CoV-2 infection. The V end lost 7 bases, the J end lost 6 bases, and 15 bases lay between the germline ends. The CDR3 is 13 residues long. Germline V gives CDR1 WSHSY, CDR2 SAAADI. TCRdb passed the 5' RACE reads through MiXCR, listing each CDR3 protein once. Of around 80,000 distinct CDR3 sequences in the sample, 13% were seen once. The chain carries TRBV10-2 and TRBJ1-1, with TRBD1 as a possible D gene (5 bases). The sequenced sample consisted of whole blood. This receptor was obtained from an adult who was a healthcare worker with PCR-confirmed SARS-CoV-2 infection or an uninfected control (not recorded which). The CDR3 reads CASIGAGAAEAFF. Here the CDR3 DNA reads TGCGCCAGCATCGGGGCCGGCGCGGCTGAAGCTTTCTTT.